The rows below give T cell receptor beta chains drawn from one sample of a study of CXCR3-negative and CXCR3-positive naive CD8 T cells. TCRdb re-called the 5' RACE reads; one entry per CDR3 protein, DNA not given. Across around 140,000 distinct CDR3 sequences, the top ten clones capture around 0.27% of the sample. Sample: naive CXCR3- CD8+ T cells from blood. The receptors derive from a human donor in good health. Some clones in this sample may be carry-over from other donors' samples. The CDR3 runs from the conserved cysteine through the conserved F or W.

j_gene: TRBJ2-1
v_gene: TRBV12-3/TRBV12-4
CDR3aa: CASSFALRAPSYNEQFF

j_gene: TRBJ2-1
v_gene: TRBV29-1
CDR3aa: CSVLPGLAYNERFF

j_gene: TRBJ2-3
v_gene: TRBV4-1
CDR3aa: CASSQEEGFTTDTQYF

j_gene: TRBJ2-7
v_gene: TRBV12-3/TRBV12-4
CDR3aa: CASSFADSYSYEQYF

j_gene: TRBJ2-1
v_gene: TRBV3-1
CDR3aa: CASSPIGREQFF

j_gene: TRBJ1-2
v_gene: TRBV6-5
CDR3aa: CASSPTGDYGYTF

j_gene: TRBJ1-2
v_gene: TRBV10-1
CDR3aa: CASRGLTADYGYTF

j_gene: TRBJ2-3
v_gene: TRBV6-6
CDR3aa: CASSYSWGGILDTQYF

j_gene: TRBJ2-7
v_gene: TRBV13
CDR3aa: CASSYRTSGAYEQYF

j_gene: TRBJ2-7
v_gene: TRBV6-2/TRBV6-3
CDR3aa: CASSPSVGLYEQYF

j_gene: TRBJ1-2
v_gene: TRBV30
CDR3aa: CAWSVPGGGRYGYTF

j_gene: TRBJ2-7
v_gene: TRBV5-1
CDR3aa: CASGDGSSYEQYF

j_gene: TRBJ2-1
v_gene: TRBV5-1
CDR3aa: CASSSGLAGNEQFF

j_gene: TRBJ2-3
v_gene: TRBV28
CDR3aa: CVSSWQTDTDTQYF

j_gene: TRBJ2-1
v_gene: TRBV29-1
CDR3aa: CSLSGANGNEQFF

j_gene: TRBJ2-1
v_gene: TRBV7-9
CDR3aa: CASNWGLAGNEQFF

j_gene: TRBJ1-1
v_gene: TRBV7-8
CDR3aa: CASSLGARSNTEAFF

j_gene: TRBJ1-4
v_gene: TRBV4-1
CDR3aa: CASSLHPTSMTNEKLFF

j_gene: TRBJ2-1
v_gene: TRBV2
CDR3aa: CASKSGLAGGNEQLF

j_gene: TRBJ2-3
v_gene: TRBV20-1
CDR3aa: CSATDRVTTDTQYF

j_gene: TRBJ2-3
v_gene: TRBV6-5
CDR3aa: CASTDRDSSTDTQYF

j_gene: TRBJ1-6
v_gene: TRBV12-3/TRBV12-4
CDR3aa: CASSPGQGRSPLHF

j_gene: TRBJ2-3
v_gene: TRBV5-6
CDR3aa: CASSWGSDTQYF

j_gene: TRBJ1-1
v_gene: TRBV9
CDR3aa: CASSVGGSTEAFF

j_gene: TRBJ2-1
v_gene: TRBV20-1
CDR3aa: CSARGPARTGEDNEQLF

j_gene: TRBJ2-4
v_gene: TRBV29-1
CDR3aa: CSVGNSGNIQYF

j_gene: TRBJ2-3
v_gene: TRBV7-9
CDR3aa: CASSLGTSGTDTQYF

j_gene: TRBJ2-7
v_gene: TRBV5-1
CDR3aa: CASSPGVHSYEQYF

j_gene: TRBJ2-3
v_gene: TRBV11-2
CDR3aa: CASSRMAGVLTDTQYF

j_gene: TRBJ2-5
v_gene: TRBV4-3
CDR3aa: CASSQDPPTNRETQYF

j_gene: TRBJ1-4
v_gene: TRBV7-9
CDR3aa: CASSWETGQGRSQGNEKLFF